A selection of T cell receptor beta chains follows, all from one sample in a study of neurological immune-mediated disorders. A single record per CDR3 protein comes from TCRdb applying MiXCR to the 5' RACE reads. The sample includes about 16,000 distinct CDR3 sequences, approximately 21% of them seen just once. Sequenced: PBMCs. The receptors shown here come from a man in his fifties or sixties in good health. Each CDR3 is given with its conserved first and last residue. Fields, in order: J gene, V gene, D gene, CDR3 length, clone size, CDR3 protein, CDR3 DNA. The D gene is left open where the match is weak. Clone size is shown for a subset of rows, as once, few, many or a class of expanded clone.

>TRBJ2-7|TRBV7-2|NA|14|NA
CASSFERYSYEQYF
TGTGCCAGCAGCTTTGAGCGGTACTCCTACGAGCAGTACTTC
>TRBJ2-3|TRBV5-5|NA|12|NA
CASSLKRDTQYF
TGTGCCAGCAGCTTGAAGAGGGATACGCAGTATTTT
>TRBJ1-5|TRBV9|NA|15|medium-sized
CASSVAGLKNQPQHF
TGTGCCAGCAGCGTAGCAGGACTCAAGAATCAGCCCCAGCATTTT
>TRBJ1-2|TRBV20-1|TRBD1|15|many
CSARDRGPPNYGYTF
TGCAGTGCTAGGGACAGGGGGCCCCCTAACTATGGCTACACCTTC
>TRBJ1-5|TRBV7-6|TRBD1|15|many
CASSLGTGTNQPQHF
TGTGCCAGCAGCTTAGGGACAGGGACCAATCAGCCCCAGCATTTT
>TRBJ1-5|TRBV30|NA|14|NA
CAWSHGVPGQPQHF
TGTGCCTGGAGCCACGGGGTTCCCGGTCAGCCCCAGCATTTT
>TRBJ1-1|TRBV10-3|TRBD1|14|medium-sized
CAISGTGVGTEAFF
TGTGCCATCAGCGGGACAGGGGTCGGCACTGAAGCTTTCTTT
>TRBJ2-5|TRBV3-1|NA|15|medium-sized
CASRSKGGRQETQYF
TGTGCCAGCAGATCGAAAGGAGGCAGGCAAGAGACCCAGTACTTC
>TRBJ1-2|TRBV5-1|TRBD1|16|many
CASSSETGTGADGYTF
TGCGCCAGCAGCTCGGAAACCGGGACAGGGGCAGATGGCTACACCTTC
>TRBJ2-7|TRBV20-1|TRBD2|16|many
CSARKGLAGSSYEQYF
TGCAGTGCTAGAAAGGGACTAGCGGGATCCTCCTACGAGCAGTACTTC
>TRBJ1-2|TRBV18|NA|15|medium-sized
CASSPPAKTDYGYTF
TGTGCCAGCTCACCACCGGCAAAAACCGACTATGGCTACACCTTC
>TRBJ2-7|TRBV10-3|NA|13|many
CATGAISGYEQYF
TGTGCCACCGGTGCCATATCAGGGTACGAGCAGTACTTC
>TRBJ1-5|TRBV18|TRBD1|15|many
CASSPRTGSDQPQHF
TGTGCCAGCTCACCGAGGACAGGGTCTGATCAGCCCCAGCATTTT
>TRBJ2-7|TRBV5-1|NA|13|many
CASSLDGTYEQYF
TGCGCCAGCAGCTTGGACGGCACCTACGAGCAGTACTTC
>TRBJ2-1|TRBV27|NA|12|many
CASTSFFDEQFF
TGTGCCAGTACTAGCTTTTTCGATGAGCAGTTCTTC
>TRBJ2-1|TRBV20-1|TRBD1|16|many
CSAERTGEGSYNEQFF
TGCAGTGCCGAAAGGACAGGGGAGGGGTCCTACAATGAGCAGTTCTTC
>TRBJ2-1|TRBV7-4|NA|16|many
CASSKRGVAPYNEQFF
TGTGCCAGCAGCAAACGCGGGGTAGCTCCCTACAATGAGCAGTTCTTC
>TRBJ2-1|TRBV24-1|TRBD1|16|few
CATRELTGGLYNEQFF
TGTGCCACCAGAGAACTTACAGGGGGCCTCTACAATGAGCAGTTCTTC
>TRBJ2-2|TRBV7-8|NA|14|NA
CASSFYPASGELFF
TGTGCCAGCAGCTTCTACCCCGCGTCCGGGGAGCTGTTTTTT
>TRBJ2-1|TRBV7-6|NA|16|many
CASSLGGGRSYNEQFF
TGTGCCAGCAGCTTGGGCGGGGGCCGATCCTACAATGAGCAGTTCTTC
>TRBJ1-2|TRBV27|NA|13|many
CASSLSRSYGYTF
TGTGCCAGCAGTTTATCCCGGTCCTATGGCTACACCTTC
>TRBJ2-5|TRBV5-1|NA|15|many
CASSLGRPYQETQYF
TGCGCCAGCAGCTTGGGCCGGCCGTACCAAGAGACCCAGTACTTC
>TRBJ2-1|TRBV20-1|TRBD2|15|many
CSARVASGTYNEQFF
TGCAGTGCTAGAGTCGCTAGCGGGACCTACAATGAGCAGTTCTTC
>TRBJ2-7|TRBV20-1|NA|14|many
CSARGAGYYYEQYF
TGCAGTGCTAGAGGGGCGGGATACTACTACGAGCAGTACTTC
>TRBJ1-5|TRBV30|NA|13|few
CAWSLQGNQPQHF
TGTGCCTGGAGTTTACAGGGCAATCAGCCCCAGCATTTT
>TRBJ2-4|TRBV20-1|TRBD1|13|many
CSAIGTGVNIQYF
TGCAGTGCTATAGGGACAGGGGTGAACATTCAGTACTTC
>TRBJ2-7|TRBV20-1|NA|13|few
CSARDRATYEQYF
TGCAGTGCTAGGGACCGGGCCACCTACGAGCAGTACTTC
>TRBJ2-7|TRBV3-1|NA|14|NA
CASSQAEHLSEQYF
TGTGCCAGCAGCCAAGCAGAGCATTTGTCCGAGCAGTACTTC
>TRBJ2-5|TRBV18|NA|13|many
CASSPIAGETQYF
TGTGCCAGCTCACCAATCGCGGGGGAGACCCAGTACTTC
>TRBJ2-5|TRBV5-6|NA|15|medium-sized
CASSLKLPAQETQYF
TGTGCCAGCAGCTTAAAGCTTCCGGCCCAAGAGACCCAGTACTTC
>TRBJ2-1|TRBV18|TRBD2|15|NA
CASSLSGGTVSEQFF
TGTGCCAGCTCACTTAGCGGGGGAACTGTTAGTGAGCAGTTCTTC
>TRBJ2-7|TRBV28|NA|16|NA
CASTTGPGSVSYEQYF
TGTGCCAGCACCACAGGCCCCGGGAGCGTTAGCTACGAGCAGTACTTC
>TRBJ1-1|TRBV10-3|TRBD1|15|many
CAISDDRGALSEAFF
TGTGCCATCAGTGATGACAGGGGAGCCCTTTCTGAAGCTTTCTTT
>TRBJ2-3|TRBV5-1|TRBD2|15|medium-sized
CASRERAGSADTQYF
TGCGCCAGCAGAGAAAGAGCGGGATCGGCAGATACGCAGTATTTT
>TRBJ2-3|TRBV20-1|NA|15|many
CSAPPARGVSDTQYF
TGCAGTGCCCCCCCGGCGAGAGGGGTCTCAGATACGCAGTATTTT
>TRBJ2-5|TRBV12-3/TRBV12-4|NA|14|many
CASRPSGGLETQYF
TGTGCCAGCAGGCCCAGTGGGGGTTTAGAGACCCAGTACTTC
>TRBJ1-5|TRBV20-1|TRBD1|12|NA
CSATGANQPQHF
TGCAGTGCCACAGGGGCCAATCAGCCCCAGCATTTT
>TRBJ2-1|TRBV5-1|TRBD2|15|many
CASSLSGRSYNEQFF
TGCGCCAGCAGCTTGAGCGGGAGATCCTACAATGAGCAGTTCTTC
>TRBJ2-7|TRBV7-2|TRBD1|16|many
CASSPLGGTGGPEQYF
TGTGCCAGCAGCCCACTGGGGGGGACAGGGGGCCCCGAGCAGTACTTC
>TRBJ2-1|TRBV20-1|TRBD2|14|NA
CSARDSGSYNEQFF
TGCAGTGCTAGAGATAGCGGGAGCTACAATGAGCAGTTCTTC
>TRBJ2-5|TRBV20-1|NA|12|medium-sized
CSARGAQETQYF
TGCAGTGCTAGAGGAGCTCAAGAGACCCAGTACTTC
>TRBJ1-1|TRBV19|NA|18|NA
CASSTWIGRIRTNTEAFF
TGTGCCAGTAGTACGTGGATCGGGAGGATTCGCACGAACACTGAAGCTTTCTTT
>TRBJ2-3|TRBV7-9|TRBD2|16|many
CASSFSGTSKTDTQYF
TGTGCCAGCAGCTTTTCCGGGACTAGCAAGACAGATACGCAGTATTTT
>TRBJ2-1|TRBV3-1|NA|15|NA
CASSQVGGDYNEQFF
TGTGCCAGCAGCCAAGTGGGGGGAGACTACAATGAGCAGTTCTTC
>TRBJ2-7|TRBV5-1|TRBD1|11|NA
CASSTGQAQYF
TGCGCCAGCAGCACCGGACAGGCGCAGTACTTC
>TRBJ2-5|TRBV20-1|NA|13|medium-sized
CSARENSGETQYF
TGCAGTGCTAGAGAGAATTCTGGAGAGACCCAGTACTTC
>TRBJ2-7|TRBV20-1|TRBD2|14|many
CSARAASGRYEQYF
TGCAGTGCTAGGGCGGCTAGCGGGAGGTACGAGCAGTACTTC
>TRBJ1-1|TRBV5-6|NA|14|medium-sized
CASSFGGGNTEAFF
TGTGCCAGCAGCTTTGGAGGGGGGAACACTGAAGCTTTCTTT
>TRBJ2-7|TRBV20-1|NA|14|many
CSARDPWAGWEQYF
TGCAGTGCTAGAGATCCTTGGGCCGGATGGGAGCAGTACTTC
>TRBJ2-1|TRBV28|NA|15|many
CASSFGAERGYEQFF
TGTGCCAGCAGTTTTGGAGCGGAGAGAGGCTATGAGCAGTTCTTC
>TRBJ2-1|TRBV29-1|NA|15|once
CSVPERLGERNEQFF
TGCAGCGTACCGGAACGACTAGGGGAACGGAATGAGCAGTTCTTC
>TRBJ2-3|TRBV7-3|TRBD2|16|many
CASSLGLAGGADTQYF
TGTGCCAGCAGCTTAGGATTAGCGGGAGGAGCAGATACGCAGTATTTT
>TRBJ1-2|TRBV29-1|TRBD1|14|many
CSVMVRQGLYGYTF
TGCAGCGTTATGGTGCGACAGGGTCTCTATGGCTACACCTTC
>TRBJ2-5|TRBV6-5|NA|13|many
CASSYSRGVTQYF
TGTGCCAGCAGTTACTCCAGGGGGGTGACCCAGTACTTC
>TRBJ2-1|TRBV3-1|NA|15|many
CASSQGRSRGNEQFF
TGTGCCAGCAGCCAGGGGCGATCCAGGGGTAATGAGCAGTTCTTC
>TRBJ2-1|TRBV29-1|TRBD2|15|many
CSVGFRVAGPGEQFF
TGCAGCGTTGGGTTTCGGGTAGCGGGACCGGGAGAGCAGTTCTTC